This is a list of T cell receptor beta chains from one sample in a study of cytomegalovirus exposure and HLA in healthy donors. Method: immunoSEQ multiplex PCR; TCRdb's copy keeps in-frame clones and lacks some. The sample has around 80,000 clones, 78% seen once. The sample was PBMCs. These receptors came from a man between 18 and 35 years old in good health and CMV-seropositive. The CDR3 runs from the conserved cysteine through the conserved F or W. Fields, in order: J gene, D gene, clone size, V gene, CDR3 protein, CDR3 DNA. The D gene is left open where the match is weak. Not every row has a clone size; where given, it reads once, few, many or a size class.

j_gene: TRBJ2-3
d_gene: TRBD2
abundance: NA
v_gene: TRBV19
CDR3aa: CASSIDSGTQYF
CDR3nt: TGTGCCAGTAGTATAGATAGCGGGACGCAGTATTTT

j_gene: TRBJ2-7
d_gene: NA
abundance: NA
v_gene: TRBV5-1
CDR3aa: CASSLTPTYEQYF
CDR3nt: TGCGCCAGCAGCTTGACCCCTACCTACGAGCAGTACTTC

j_gene: TRBJ2-2
d_gene: NA
abundance: once
v_gene: TRBV10-3
CDR3aa: CAISDPGHPTGELFF
CDR3nt: TGTGCCATCAGTGACCCGGGACACCCCACCGGGGAGCTGTTTTTT

j_gene: TRBJ2-7
d_gene: TRBD1
abundance: NA
v_gene: TRBV10-1
CDR3aa: CASSGQGAYEQYF
CDR3nt: TGCGCCAGCAGTGGCCAGGGGGCGTACGAGCAGTACTTC

j_gene: TRBJ2-3
d_gene: NA
abundance: NA
v_gene: TRBV9
CDR3aa: CASSARTGRAGFFSTDTQYF
CDR3nt: TGTGCCAGCAGCGCTCGGACTGGACGTGCCGGCTTCTTTAGCACAGATACGCAGTATTTT

j_gene: TRBJ1-1
d_gene: TRBD1
abundance: once
v_gene: TRBV7-9
CDR3aa: CASSFPGQLRAFF
CDR3nt: TGTGCCAGCAGCTTTCCGGGACAGTTGAGGGCTTTCTTT

j_gene: TRBJ2-1
d_gene: NA
abundance: NA
v_gene: TRBV11-2
CDR3aa: CASSFRRTLYNEQFF
CDR3nt: TGTGCCAGCAGCTTTCGGCGGACTCTCTACAATGAGCAGTTCTTC

j_gene: TRBJ2-7
d_gene: NA
abundance: NA
v_gene: TRBV29-1
CDR3aa: CSVEVTSSYEQYF
CDR3nt: TGCAGCGTTGAGGTGACTAGCTCCTACGAGCAGTACTTC

j_gene: TRBJ2-7
d_gene: NA
abundance: NA
v_gene: TRBV25-1
CDR3aa: CASSIKQGIYEQYF
CDR3nt: TGTGCCAGCAGTATAAAACAGGGTATCTACGAGCAGTACTTC

j_gene: TRBJ2-1
d_gene: TRBD2
abundance: NA
v_gene: TRBV5-4
CDR3aa: CASSPGPLAGFNEQFF
CDR3nt: TGTGCCAGCAGCCCGGGGCCTCTAGCGGGATTCAATGAGCAGTTCTTC

j_gene: TRBJ2-4
d_gene: NA
abundance: once
v_gene: TRBV6-5
CDR3aa: CASSPQTLAKNIQYF
CDR3nt: TGTGCCAGCAGCCCACAGACCCTAGCCAAAAACATTCAGTACTTC

j_gene: TRBJ1-5
d_gene: NA
abundance: few
v_gene: TRBV6-5
CDR3aa: CASSPTGSQPQHF
CDR3nt: TGTGCCAGCAGCCCAACAGGGTCTCAGCCCCAGCATTTT

j_gene: TRBJ2-1
d_gene: NA
abundance: NA
v_gene: TRBV15
CDR3aa: CATMPLTRSSYNEQFF
CDR3nt: TGTGCCACCATGCCCCTTACTAGGAGCTCCTACAATGAGCAGTTCTTC

j_gene: TRBJ2-1
d_gene: TRBD2
abundance: NA
v_gene: TRBV9
CDR3aa: CASSVGGLEYNEQFF
CDR3nt: TGTGCCAGCAGCGTAGGGGGACTAGAGTACAATGAGCAGTTCTTC

j_gene: TRBJ2-7
d_gene: NA
abundance: NA
v_gene: TRBV4-1
CDR3aa: CASSQDLDILAF
CDR3nt: TGCGCCAGCAGCCAAGATTTGGACATCTTAGCCTTC

j_gene: TRBJ2-1
d_gene: NA
abundance: NA
v_gene: TRBV9
CDR3aa: CASTRSDNEQFF
CDR3nt: TGTGCCAGCACCCGGAGTGATAATGAGCAGTTCTTC

j_gene: TRBJ2-7
d_gene: NA
abundance: NA
v_gene: TRBV11-2
CDR3aa: CASSLEGLGGYEQYF
CDR3nt: TGTGCCAGCAGCTTAGAAGGACTAGGGGGCTACGAGCAGTACTTC

j_gene: TRBJ2-7
d_gene: NA
abundance: NA
v_gene: TRBV7-3
CDR3aa: CASSPSPREQYF
CDR3nt: TGTGCCAGCAGCCCTTCCCCTAGGGAGCAGTACTTC

j_gene: TRBJ1-5
d_gene: NA
abundance: NA
v_gene: TRBV4-1
CDR3aa: CASSQFIGGVYSNQPQHF
CDR3nt: TGCGCCAGCAGCCAATTTATAGGGGGGGTTTATAGCAATCAGCCCCAGCATTTT

j_gene: TRBJ2-1
d_gene: TRBD2
abundance: NA
v_gene: TRBV29-1
CDR3aa: CSVEKTGAGVVEQFF
CDR3nt: TGCAGCGTTGAAAAAACCGGAGCGGGAGTTGTTGAGCAGTTCTTC

j_gene: TRBJ1-4
d_gene: NA
abundance: NA
v_gene: TRBV10-3
CDR3aa: CAISESIIEGTLGEKLFF
CDR3nt: TGTGCCATCAGTGAGTCGATAATTGAGGGAACATTGGGTGAAAAACTGTTTTTT

j_gene: TRBJ2-5
d_gene: NA
abundance: few
v_gene: TRBV4-1
CDR3aa: CASSQKGPSSAQQETQYF
CDR3nt: TGCGCCAGCAGCCAAAAAGGCCCCTCCTCGGCACAGCAAGAGACCCAGTACTTC

j_gene: TRBJ2-5
d_gene: NA
abundance: NA
v_gene: TRBV28
CDR3aa: CASSSVKETQYF
CDR3nt: TGTGCCAGCAGTTCGGTAAAAGAGACCCAGTACTTC

j_gene: TRBJ1-1
d_gene: NA
abundance: NA
v_gene: TRBV29-1
CDR3aa: CSVEMLGARTEAFF
CDR3nt: TGCAGCGTTGAAATGCTGGGGGCCCGAACTGAAGCTTTCTTT

j_gene: TRBJ1-5
d_gene: TRBD1
abundance: NA
v_gene: TRBV18
CDR3aa: CASSSRDRDFQPQHF
CDR3nt: TGTGCCAGCTCAAGCCGGGACAGGGATTTTCAGCCCCAGCATTTT

j_gene: TRBJ1-1
d_gene: NA
abundance: NA
v_gene: TRBV5-4
CDR3aa: CASSLWTLSTEAFF
CDR3nt: TGTGCCAGCAGCTTGTGGACATTAAGCACTGAAGCTTTCTTT

j_gene: TRBJ1-4
d_gene: TRBD1
abundance: few
v_gene: TRBV25-1
CDR3aa: CASASPGTGSEKLFF
CDR3nt: TGTGCCAGCGCCTCTCCCGGGACAGGGAGTGAAAAACTGTTTTTT

j_gene: TRBJ2-5
d_gene: NA
abundance: NA
v_gene: TRBV28
CDR3aa: CASSPGHKETQYF
CDR3nt: TGTGCCAGCAGCCCCGGACACAAAGAGACCCAGTACTTC

j_gene: TRBJ1-1
d_gene: NA
abundance: NA
v_gene: TRBV6-5
CDR3aa: CAAGRGANAEAFF
CDR3nt: TGTGCCGCGGGACGGGGGGCGAACGCTGAAGCTTTCTTT

j_gene: TRBJ1-3
d_gene: NA
abundance: NA
v_gene: TRBV4-1
CDR3aa: CASSQNRVSNTIYF
CDR3nt: TGCGCCAGCAGCCAAAACAGGGTTAGTAACACCATATATTTT

j_gene: TRBJ2-7
d_gene: NA
abundance: NA
v_gene: TRBV7-2
CDR3aa: CASSSIASYEQYF
CDR3nt: TGTGCCAGCAGCTCTATCGCCTCCTACGAGCAGTACTTC

j_gene: TRBJ2-4
d_gene: NA
abundance: NA
v_gene: TRBV5-6
CDR3aa: CASNGGLAKNIQYF
CDR3nt: TGTGCCAGCAACGGGGGGCTAGCCAAAAACATTCAGTACTTC

j_gene: TRBJ1-1
d_gene: NA
abundance: NA
v_gene: TRBV7-2
CDR3aa: CASSFYRGDTEAFF
CDR3nt: TGTGCCAGCAGCTTCTATCGGGGGGACACTGAAGCTTTCTTT

j_gene: TRBJ2-1
d_gene: TRBD2
abundance: once
v_gene: TRBV7-8
CDR3aa: CASLKGLAGIGEQFF
CDR3nt: TGTGCCAGCCTCAAAGGACTAGCGGGAATTGGGGAGCAGTTCTTC